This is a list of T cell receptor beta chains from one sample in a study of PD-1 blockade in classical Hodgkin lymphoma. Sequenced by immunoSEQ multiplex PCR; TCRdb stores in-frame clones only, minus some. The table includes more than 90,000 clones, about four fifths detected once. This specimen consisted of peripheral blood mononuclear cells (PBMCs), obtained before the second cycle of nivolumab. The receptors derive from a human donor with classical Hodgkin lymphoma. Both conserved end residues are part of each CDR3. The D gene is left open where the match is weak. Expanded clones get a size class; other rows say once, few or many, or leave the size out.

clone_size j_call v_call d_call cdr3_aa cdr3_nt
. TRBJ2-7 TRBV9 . CASSVGRGPLYEQYF TGTGCCAGCAGCGTAGGAAGGGGTCCCCTATACGAGCAGTACTTC
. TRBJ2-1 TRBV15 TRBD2 CATSRDLAGGFDEQFF TGTGCCACCAGCAGAGATTTGGCGGGAGGGTTCGATGAGCAGTTCTTC
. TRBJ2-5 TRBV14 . CASSPIGETQYF TGTGCCAGCAGCCCGATAGGGGAGACCCAGTACTTC
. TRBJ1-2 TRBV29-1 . CSALENYGYTF TGCAGCGCACTAGAGAACTATGGCTACACCTTC
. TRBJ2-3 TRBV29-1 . CSVEGPDTDTQYF TGCAGCGTTGAGGGACCCGACACAGATACGCAGTATTTT
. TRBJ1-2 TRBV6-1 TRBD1 CASTIGTELYGYTF TGTGCCAGCACCATCGGGACAGAACTCTATGGCTACACCTTC
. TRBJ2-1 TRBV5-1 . CASSSTDSRYDNEQFF TGCGCCAGCAGCTCCACCGACAGCAGGTATGACAATGAGCAGTTCTTC
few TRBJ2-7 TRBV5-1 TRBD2 CASSLSGTSGTGEQYF TGCGCCAGCAGCTTGTCAGGAACTAGCGGGACTGGCGAGCAGTACTTC
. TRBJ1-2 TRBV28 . CASSPTTWSGYTF TGTGCCAGCAGTCCAACCACATGGTCCGGCTACACCTTC
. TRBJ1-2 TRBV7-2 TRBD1 CASTLGTDNYGYTF TGTGCCAGCACCCTTGGGACAGATAACTATGGCTACACCTTC
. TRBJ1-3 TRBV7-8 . CASSLEYSTGNTIYF TGTGCCAGCAGCTTAGAGTACAGTACTGGAAACACCATATATTTT
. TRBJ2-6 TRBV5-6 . CASSFSVSGANVLTF TGTGCCAGCAGCTTTAGCGTTTCTGGGGCCAACGTCCTGACTTTC
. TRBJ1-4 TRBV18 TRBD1 CASSLKNTGGLNEKLFF TGTGCCAGCTCCCTCAAAAACACAGGGGGCCTAAATGAAAAACTGTTTTTT
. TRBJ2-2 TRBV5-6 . CASRPTGRGPGELFF TGTGCCAGCAGACCGACAGGGAGGGGTCCCGGGGAGCTGTTTTTT
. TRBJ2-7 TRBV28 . CASSTPGEGGGNEQYF TGTGCCAGCAGTACCCCCGGGGAGGGGGGTGGCAACGAGCAGTACTTC
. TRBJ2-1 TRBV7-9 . CASSLANEQFF TGTGCCAGCAGCTTAGCAAATGAGCAGTTCTTC
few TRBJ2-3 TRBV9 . CASSVLWGEGTDTQYF TGTGCCAGCAGCGTATTGTGGGGAGAAGGCACAGATACGCAGTATTTT
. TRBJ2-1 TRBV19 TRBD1 CASSVQTGSYNEQFF TGTGCCAGTAGTGTACAGACAGGGTCCTACAATGAGCAGTTCTTC
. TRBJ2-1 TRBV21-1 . CASSKVPRSSASYNEQFF TGTGCCAGCAGCAAAGTTCCTAGGAGTTCGGCGTCCTACAATGAGCAGTTCTTC
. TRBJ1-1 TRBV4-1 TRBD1 CASSQGDRVGAFF TGCGCCAGCAGCCAAGGTGACAGGGTAGGTGCTTTCTTT
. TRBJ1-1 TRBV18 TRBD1 CASSLQGALSTEAFF TGTGCCAGCTCACTACAGGGGGCTTTAAGCACTGAAGCTTTCTTT
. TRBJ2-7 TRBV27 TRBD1 CASSLSRGSIEQYF TGTGCCAGCAGTTTAAGCAGGGGGAGTATCGAGCAGTACTTC
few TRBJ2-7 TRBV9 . CASSPKGGGGWYEQYF TGTGCCAGCAGCCCCAAAGGAGGGGGCGGTTGGTACGAGCAGTACTTC